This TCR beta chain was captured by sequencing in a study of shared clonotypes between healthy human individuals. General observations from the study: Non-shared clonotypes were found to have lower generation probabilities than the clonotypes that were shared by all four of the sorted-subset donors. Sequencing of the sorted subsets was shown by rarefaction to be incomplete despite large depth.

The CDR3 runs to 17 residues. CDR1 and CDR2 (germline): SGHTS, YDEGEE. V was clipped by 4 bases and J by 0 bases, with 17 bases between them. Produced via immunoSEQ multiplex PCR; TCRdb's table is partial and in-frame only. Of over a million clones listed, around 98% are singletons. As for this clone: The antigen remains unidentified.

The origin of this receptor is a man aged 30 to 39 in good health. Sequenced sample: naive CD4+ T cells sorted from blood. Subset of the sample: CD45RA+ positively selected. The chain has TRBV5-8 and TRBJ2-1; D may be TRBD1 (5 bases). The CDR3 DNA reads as TGTGCCAGCAGCCCGAGATGGGGCGAAAGCTCCTACAATGAGCAGTTCTTC. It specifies CASSPRWGESSYNEQFF.